This is a list of T cell receptor beta chains from one sample in a study of cytomegalovirus exposure and HLA in healthy donors. Clones were sequenced by immunoSEQ multiplex PCR, and TCRdb holds only the in-frame ones, with some missing. The sample includes about 150,000 clones, about four fifths of them seen just once. The sequencing input was PBMCs. The receptor source for this set is a man aged 30 to 39 in good health and CMV-seropositive. Each CDR3 is given with its conserved first and last residue. The D gene is left open where the match is weak. Clone sizes are given selectively: once, few, many, or a class where the clone is expanded.

TRBV27	TRBJ1-2	13	.	.	CASSLQGNYGYTF	TGTGCCAGCAGTTTACAGGGGAACTATGGCTACACCTTC
TRBV28	TRBJ1-2	13	.	.	CASSGDTNYGYTF	TGTGCCAGCTCGGGGGATACGAACTATGGCTACACCTTC
TRBV4-1	TRBJ1-6	17	.	.	CASSQGPGRGSNSPFHF	TGCGCCAGCAGCCAAGGCCCAGGGAGGGGGTCGAATTCACCCTTCCACTTT
TRBV30	TRBJ2-3	13	.	.	CAQSRGNPDTQYF	TGTGCCCAGAGTCGGGGGAACCCAGATACGCAGTATTTT
TRBV4-1	TRBJ2-2	18	TRBD2	.	CASSQEVIAGGVTGELFF	TGCGCCAGCAGCCAAGAGGTGATAGCGGGGGGCGTCACCGGGGAGCTGTTTTTT
TRBV7-3	TRBJ1-5	14	.	once	CASSPDSRNQPQHF	TGTGCCAGCAGCCCGGACAGTCGCAATCAGCCCCAGCATTTT
TRBV6-5	TRBJ2-1	16	TRBD2	.	CASSSPTSGGDNEQFF	TGTGCCAGCAGTTCCCCGACTAGCGGGGGGGATAATGAGCAGTTCTTC
TRBV5-8	TRBJ1-1	14	.	few	CASSFPDLNTEAFF	TGTGCCAGCAGCTTCCCAGACTTGAACACTGAAGCTTTCTTT
TRBV6-5	TRBJ1-5	14	TRBD1	.	CASSTGAGNQPQHF	TGTGCCAGCAGCACAGGGGCGGGCAATCAGCCCCAGCATTTT
TRBV4-3	TRBJ2-1	15	TRBD2	.	CASSPSGGAYNEQFF	TGCGCCAGCAGTCCCTCCGGGGGGGCTTACAATGAGCAGTTCTTC
TRBV28	TRBJ1-4	14	TRBD1	.	CASSRTGATEKLFF	TGTGCCAGCAGTCGGACAGGGGCGACTGAAAAACTGTTTTTT
TRBV27	TRBJ2-4	15	TRBD2	few	CASSLLAGGHAIQYF	TGTGCCAGCAGTTTACTAGCGGGAGGCCACGCAATTCAGTACTTC
TRBV11-2	TRBJ2-1	16	TRBD1	.	CASSPQGARRGNEQFF	TGTGCCAGCAGCCCACAGGGGGCTCGAAGAGGCAATGAGCAGTTCTTC
TRBV15	TRBJ1-2	15	TRBD1	.	CATSSSRTGVNGYTF	TGTGCCACCAGCTCTTCCCGGACAGGGGTGAACGGCTACACCTTC
TRBV10-3	TRBJ1-2	15	TRBD1	.	CAISGEGQRGVGYTF	TGTGCCATCAGCGGAGAGGGACAGCGTGGGGTTGGCTACACCTTC
TRBV13	TRBJ2-5	13	.	.	CASSPVGEETQYF	TGTGCCAGCTCCCCGGTGGGAGAAGAGACCCAGTACTTC
TRBV5-1	TRBJ2-3	17	TRBD2	.	CASSWTTSGGGTDTQYF	TGCGCCAGCAGCTGGACGACTAGCGGGGGGGGCACAGATACGCAGTATTTT
TRBV5-1	TRBJ2-7	16	TRBD2	.	CASRGSSGNLPYEQYF	TGCGCCAGCAGGGGATCGAGCGGGAACCTTCCCTACGAGCAGTACTTC
TRBV28	TRBJ1-1	14	.	.	CASSYLDRNTEAFF	TGTGCCAGCAGTTACCTGGACAGGAACACTGAAGCTTTCTTT
TRBV12-5	TRBJ2-5	13	TRBD2	.	CASGPSGQETQYF	TGTGCTAGTGGTCCTAGCGGCCAAGAGACCCAGTACTTC
TRBV19	TRBJ2-3	15	.	.	CASSIDTGSTDTQYF	TGTGCCAGTAGTATAGATACGGGGAGCACAGATACGCAGTATTTT
TRBV9	TRBJ2-7	12	.	few	CASSGLSPEQYF	TGTGCCAGCAGTGGACTATCTCCCGAGCAGTACTTC
TRBV12-5	TRBJ2-2	21	TRBD2	few	CASGFAPLPGLAGAAAGELFF	TGTGCTAGTGGTTTCGCACCTTTACCGGGACTAGCGGGAGCGGCGGCCGGGGAGCTGTTTTTT
TRBV7-9	TRBJ1-1	16	TRBD1	.	CASNGDRVVGNTEAFF	TGTGCCAGCAACGGGGACAGGGTGGTAGGAAACACTGAAGCTTTCTTT
TRBV6-5	TRBJ2-1	16	TRBD2	.	CASSFLAGGPSGEQFF	TGTGCCAGCAGTTTCCTAGCGGGAGGCCCCTCGGGTGAGCAGTTCTTC
TRBV28	TRBJ1-3	14	.	.	CASTITGSGNTIYF	TGTGCCAGCACCATCACTGGTTCTGGAAACACCATATATTTT
TRBV6-1	TRBJ2-7	15	TRBD2	.	CASRGSSGSSYEQYF	TGTGCCAGCAGGGGATCTAGCGGGAGCTCCTACGAGCAGTACTTC
TRBV7-2	TRBJ1-3	17	.	once	CASSLGSGSGTGNTIYF	TGTGCCAGCAGCTTAGGTTCTGGCTCAGGGACAGGAAACACCATATATTTT
TRBV19	TRBJ2-7	12	.	few	CASNRGTGEQYF	TGTGCCAGTAATCGTGGGACTGGCGAGCAGTACTTC
TRBV7-2	TRBJ2-7	13	TRBD2	.	CASALGGDYEQYF	TGTGCCAGCGCACTGGGAGGGGACTACGAGCAGTACTTC
TRBV7-9	TRBJ2-7	16	TRBD1	.	CASSKGQGKGGYEQYF	TGTGCCAGCAGCAAGGGACAGGGTAAAGGGGGCTACGAGCAGTACTTC
TRBV6-1	TRBJ1-5	18	.	.	CASSVAGAKGYSNQPQHF	TGTGCCAGCAGTGTGGCAGGGGCAAAAGGGTATAGCAATCAGCCCCAGCATTTT